Below, 9 T cell receptor beta chains from the same sample are listed, as sequenced in a study of CD8+ T cells in alopecia areata. Treatment described: oral pan-JAK inhibitor, 5-10 mg twice daily. Isolated RNA was reverse transcribed into cDNA used as the sequencing template. Clones were sequenced by immunoSEQ multiplex PCR, and TCRdb holds only the in-frame ones, with some missing. The sample consists of roughly 200,000 clones, 53% of them appearing once. This sample comprised CD8+ T cells sorted from blood, obtained at week 24, from a patient treated with tofacitinib. The source is a human donor with alopecia areata.

The rearrangement joins TRBV13 to TRBJ2-3; D remains unclear. V dropped 5 bases and J dropped 0 bases, with 6 bases sitting between them. Germline CDR1 and CDR2: PRHDT and FYEKMQ (reference sequence). The CDR3 spans 13 residues. The CDR3: CASSVESTDTQYF. The CDR3 DNA is TGTGCCAGCAGCGTAGAGAGCACAGATACGCAGTATTTT.

V and J are TRBV27 and TRBJ1-2, with TRBD1 as a possible D gene (6 bases). In germline, CDR1 is MNHEY, CDR2 SMNVEV (reference sequence). The CDR3 spans 13 residues. V was shortened by 4 bases and J by 5 bases, with 11 bases between the two germline ends. CDR3: CASSSPGQYGYTF. In DNA, the CDR3 is TGTGCCAGCAGTTCCCCTGGACAGTATGGCTACACCTTC.

The chain is built from TRBV29-1 and TRBJ2-1, with 10 bases aligning to TRBD1. The J segment lost 7 bases and the V segment lost 5 bases, leaving 8 bases of the junction unmatched. The length of the CDR3 is 14 residues. CDR1 SQVTM and CDR2 ANQGSEA come from the germline V gene. CDR3 sequence reads: CSVSRQGAANEQFF. CDR3 nucleotides: TGCAGCGTTAGTAGACAGGGGGCGGCGAATGAGCAGTTCTTC.

The V and J genes are TRBV27 and TRBJ2-3, with 8 bases lining up with TRBD2. The CDR3 runs to 16 residues. V shed 1 base, J shed 2 bases, and the junction held 5 bases outside the gene matches. CDR1 and CDR2 (germline): MNHEY, SMNVEV (reference sequence). The CDR3 bases are TGTGCCAGCAGTTTATTTCGGGGGGGATACACAGATACGCAGTATTTT. Its protein is CASSLFRGGYTDTQYF.

Only a few counts were recorded for this clone. The chain links TRBV29-1 to TRBJ1-2; 7 bases align to TRBD1. CDR3 length: 14 residues. V dropped 4 bases and J dropped 6; count of bases not matched to a gene: 11. Germline V lookup: CDR1 SQVTM, CDR2 ANQGSEA. CDR3 nucleotide sequence: TGCAGCGTTGGGGATAGGGGGCCAGGGGATGGCTACACCTTC. Translated, it gives CSVGDRGPGDGYTF.

In this sample, this clone turned up a few times. The CDR3: CASSLIKNEQFF. CDR3 nucleotide sequence: TGCGCCAGCAGCCTAATTAAGAATGAGCAGTTCTTC. The rearrangement joins TRBV5-1 to TRBJ2-1; D is ambiguous. V lost 4 bases and J 7 bases, leaving 9 bases between the germline ends. CDR1 is SGHRS and CDR2 is YFSETQ in the germline V gene. This CDR3 has 12 amino acids.

The CDR3: CASSVARTDLRGQYF. CDR3 DNA: TGTGCCAGCAGCGTAGCCCGGACAGACCTCCGGGGGCAGTACTTC. The chain couples TRBV9 to TRBJ2-7, with a possible D match to TRBD1 (6 bases). Trimming shortened V by 0 bases and J by 9 bases, and 19 bases separated the two germline ends. Germline-derived CDR1 and CDR2 are SGDLS and YYNGEE. The CDR3 has 15 residues.

The chain recombines TRBV5-1 with TRBJ2-6; D gene ambiguous. CDR3 length: 12 residues. Germline CDR1 reads SGHRS; CDR2 reads YFSETQ. Trimming left V 4 bases short and J 2 bases short, with 1 base between. CDR3 coding DNA: TGCGCCAGCAGCACTGGGGCCAACGTCCTGACTTTC. Amino acid sequence: CASSTGANVLTF.

This clone has only one observation. V gene TRBV4-3 combines with J gene TRBJ1-5; a weak D match, TRBD1 (6 bases). This CDR3 region has 16 residues. V lost 3 bases and J lost 2, with 14 bases in between. Germline CDR1 LGHNA, CDR2 YSLEER. The CDR3 region has the DNA TGCGCCAGCAGCCATACAGGGACTAAAGGCAATCAGCCCCAGCATTTT. Residues: CASSHTGTKGNQPQHF.